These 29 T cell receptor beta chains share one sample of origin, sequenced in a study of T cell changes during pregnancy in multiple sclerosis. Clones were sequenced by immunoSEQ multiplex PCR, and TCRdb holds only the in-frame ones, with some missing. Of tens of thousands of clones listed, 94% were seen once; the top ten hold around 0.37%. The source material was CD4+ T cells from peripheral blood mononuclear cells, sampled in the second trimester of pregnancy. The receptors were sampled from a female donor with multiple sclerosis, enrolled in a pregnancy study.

The CDR3 region has the DNA TGTGCCAGCAGCCTCACGTGGCCGATCACAGATACGCAGTATTTT. As protein: CASSLTWPITDTQYF. This chain links TRBV14 with TRBJ2-3, with no clear D. V shed 4 bases and J shed 2 bases, with 13 bases lying between them. Looked up from germline, CDR1 is SGHDN and CDR2 is FVKESK. CDR3 length: 15 residues.

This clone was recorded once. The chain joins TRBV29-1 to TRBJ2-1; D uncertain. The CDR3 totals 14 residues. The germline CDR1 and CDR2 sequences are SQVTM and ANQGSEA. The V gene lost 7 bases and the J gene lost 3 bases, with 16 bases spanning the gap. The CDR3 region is CSALKPSGYNEQFF. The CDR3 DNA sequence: TGCAGCGCCCTAAAGCCGTCAGGCTACAATGAGCAGTTCTTC.

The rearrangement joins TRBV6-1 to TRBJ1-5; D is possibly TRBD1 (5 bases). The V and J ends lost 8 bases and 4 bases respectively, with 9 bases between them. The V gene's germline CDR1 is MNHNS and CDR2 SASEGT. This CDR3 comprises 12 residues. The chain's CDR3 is CASGYRNQPQHF. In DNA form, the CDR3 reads TGTGCCAGCGGGTACAGGAATCAGCCCCAGCATTTT.

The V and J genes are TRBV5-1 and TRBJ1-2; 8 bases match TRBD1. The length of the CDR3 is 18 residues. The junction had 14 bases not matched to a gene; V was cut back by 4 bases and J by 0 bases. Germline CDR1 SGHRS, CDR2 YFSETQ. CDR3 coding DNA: TGCGCCAGCAGCCCGAGGGGCGACAGGGGAAGAGCTAACTATGGCTACACCTTC. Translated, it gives CASSPRGDRGRANYGYTF.

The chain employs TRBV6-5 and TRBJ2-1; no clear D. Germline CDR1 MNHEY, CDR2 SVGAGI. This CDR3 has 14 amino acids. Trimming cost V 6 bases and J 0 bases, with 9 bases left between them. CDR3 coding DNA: TGTGCCAGCAGCTCGTACAGCTCCTACAATGAGCAGTTCTTC. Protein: CASSSYSSYNEQFF.

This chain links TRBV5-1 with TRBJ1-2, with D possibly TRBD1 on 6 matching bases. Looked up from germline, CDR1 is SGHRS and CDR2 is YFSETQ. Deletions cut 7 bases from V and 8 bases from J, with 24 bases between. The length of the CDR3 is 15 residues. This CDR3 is CASRSTGQQRGGYTF. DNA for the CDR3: TGCGCCAGCCGCTCGACCGGACAGCAACGGGGCGGCTACACCTTC. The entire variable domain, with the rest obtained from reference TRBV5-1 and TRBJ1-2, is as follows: KAGVTQTPRYLIKTRGQQVTLSCSPISGHRSVSWYQQTPGQGLQFLFEYFSETQRNKGNFPGRFSGRQFSNSRSEMNVSTLELGDSALYLCASRSTGQQRGGYTFGSGTRLTVV.

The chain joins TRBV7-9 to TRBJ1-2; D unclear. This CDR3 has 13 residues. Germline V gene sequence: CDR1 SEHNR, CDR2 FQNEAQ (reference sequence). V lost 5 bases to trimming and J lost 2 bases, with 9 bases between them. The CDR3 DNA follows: TGTGCCAGCAGCCAGTCATACAACTATGGCTACACCTTC. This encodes CASSQSYNYGYTF.

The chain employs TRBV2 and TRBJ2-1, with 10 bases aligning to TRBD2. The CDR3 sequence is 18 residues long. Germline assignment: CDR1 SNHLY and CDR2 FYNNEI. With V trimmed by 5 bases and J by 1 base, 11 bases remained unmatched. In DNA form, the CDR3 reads TGTGCCAGCAGTCTGGCTAGCGGGAGTTTAGGATCCTACAATGAGCAGTTCTTC. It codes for CASSLASGSLGSYNEQFF.

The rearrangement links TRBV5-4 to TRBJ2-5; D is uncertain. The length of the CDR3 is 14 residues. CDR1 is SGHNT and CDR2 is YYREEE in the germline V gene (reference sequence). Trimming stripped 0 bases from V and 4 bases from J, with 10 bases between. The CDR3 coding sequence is TGTGCCAGCAGCTTGGGTGGAGAAAGAGAGACCCAGTACTTC. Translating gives CASSLGGERETQYF.

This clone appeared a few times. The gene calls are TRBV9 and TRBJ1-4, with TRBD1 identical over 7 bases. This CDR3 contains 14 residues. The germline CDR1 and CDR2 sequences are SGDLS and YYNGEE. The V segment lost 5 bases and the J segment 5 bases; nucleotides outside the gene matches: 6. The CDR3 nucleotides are TGTGCCAGCAGTAGGACAGGAGTAAATGAAAAACTGTTTTTT. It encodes CASSRTGVNEKLFF.

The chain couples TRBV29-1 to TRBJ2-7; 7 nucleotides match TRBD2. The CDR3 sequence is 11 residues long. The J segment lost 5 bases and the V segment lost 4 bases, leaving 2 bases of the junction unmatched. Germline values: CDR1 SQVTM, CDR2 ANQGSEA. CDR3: CSVGDYNEQYF. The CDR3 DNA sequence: TGCAGCGTTGGGGACTATAACGAGCAGTACTTC.

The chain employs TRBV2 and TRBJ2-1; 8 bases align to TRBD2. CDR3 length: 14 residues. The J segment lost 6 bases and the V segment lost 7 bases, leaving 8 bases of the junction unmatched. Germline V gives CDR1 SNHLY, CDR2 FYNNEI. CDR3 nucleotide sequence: TGTGCCAGCATTTGGCTAGCGGGTTCCAATGAGCAGTTCTTC. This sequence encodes CASIWLAGSNEQFF.

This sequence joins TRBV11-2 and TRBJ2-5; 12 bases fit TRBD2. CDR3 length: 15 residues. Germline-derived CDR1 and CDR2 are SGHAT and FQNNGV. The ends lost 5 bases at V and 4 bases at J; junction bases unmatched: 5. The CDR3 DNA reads TGTGCCAGCAGCCAGGGACTAGCGGGCTCAGAGACCCAGTACTTC. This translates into CASSQGLAGSETQYF.

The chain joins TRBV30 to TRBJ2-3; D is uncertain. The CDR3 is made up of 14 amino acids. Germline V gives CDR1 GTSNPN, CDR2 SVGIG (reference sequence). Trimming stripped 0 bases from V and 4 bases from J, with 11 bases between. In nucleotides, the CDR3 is TGTGCCTGGAGTGTAAGCAGGCTCTCAGATACGCAGTATTTT. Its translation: CAWSVSRLSDTQYF.

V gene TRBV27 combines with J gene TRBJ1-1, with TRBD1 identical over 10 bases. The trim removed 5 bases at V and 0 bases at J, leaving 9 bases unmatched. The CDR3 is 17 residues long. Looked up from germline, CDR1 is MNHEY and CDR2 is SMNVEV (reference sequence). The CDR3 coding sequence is TGTGCCAGCAGTCTTCATCGACAGGGGGCCTTGAACACTGAAGCTTTCTTT. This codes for CASSLHRQGALNTEAFF.

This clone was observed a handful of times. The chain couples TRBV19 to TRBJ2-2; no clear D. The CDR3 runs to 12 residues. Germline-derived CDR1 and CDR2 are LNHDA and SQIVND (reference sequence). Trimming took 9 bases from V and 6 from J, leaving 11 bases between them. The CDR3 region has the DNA TGTGCCAGCTCACCCTACTCCGGGGAGCTGTTTTTT. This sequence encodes CASSPYSGELFF.

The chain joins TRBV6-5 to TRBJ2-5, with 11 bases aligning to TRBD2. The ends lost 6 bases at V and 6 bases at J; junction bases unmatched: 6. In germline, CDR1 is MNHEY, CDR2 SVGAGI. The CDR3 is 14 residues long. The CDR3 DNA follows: TGTGCCAGCAGACCCCGACTAGCGGGGAAGACCCAGTACTTC. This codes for CASRPRLAGKTQYF.

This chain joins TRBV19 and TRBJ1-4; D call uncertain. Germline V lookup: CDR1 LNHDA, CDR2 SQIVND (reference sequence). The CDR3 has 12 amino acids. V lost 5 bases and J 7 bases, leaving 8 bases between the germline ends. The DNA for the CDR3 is TGTGCCAGTAGTTTTATCAGTGAAAAACTGTTTTTT. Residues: CASSFISEKLFF.

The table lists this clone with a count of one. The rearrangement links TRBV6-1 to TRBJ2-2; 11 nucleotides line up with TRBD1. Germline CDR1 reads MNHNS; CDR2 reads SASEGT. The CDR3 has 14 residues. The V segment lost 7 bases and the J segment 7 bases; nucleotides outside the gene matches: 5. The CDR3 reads CASTDRGLYGELFF. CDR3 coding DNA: TGTGCCAGCACGGACAGGGGGCTTTACGGGGAGCTGTTTTTT.

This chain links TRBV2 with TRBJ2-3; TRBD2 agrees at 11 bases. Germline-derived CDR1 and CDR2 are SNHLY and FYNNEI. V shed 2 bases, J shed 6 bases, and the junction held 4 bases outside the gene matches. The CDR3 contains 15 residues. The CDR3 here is CASSELAGGRDTQYF. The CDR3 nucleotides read TGTGCCAGCAGTGAACTAGCGGGAGGCCGGGATACGCAGTATTTT. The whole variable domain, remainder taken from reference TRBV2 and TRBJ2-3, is EPEVTQTPSHQVTQMGQEVILRCVPISNHLYFYWYRQILGQKVEFLVSFYNNEISEKSEIFDDQFSVERPDGSNFTLKIRSTKLEDSAMYFCASSELAGGRDTQYFGPGTRLTVL.

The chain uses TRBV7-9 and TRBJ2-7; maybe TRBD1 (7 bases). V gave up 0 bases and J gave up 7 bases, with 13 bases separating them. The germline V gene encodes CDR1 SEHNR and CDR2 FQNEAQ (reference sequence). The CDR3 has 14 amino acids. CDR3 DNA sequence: TGTGCCAGCAGCTTAGCGCTCAGGGGGAGGGAGCAGTACTTC. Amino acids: CASSLALRGREQYF.

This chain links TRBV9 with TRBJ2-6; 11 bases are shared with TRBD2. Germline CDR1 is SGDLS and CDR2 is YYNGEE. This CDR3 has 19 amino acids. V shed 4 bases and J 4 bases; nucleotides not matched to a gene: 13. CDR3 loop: CASSPRISGGAGGANVLTF. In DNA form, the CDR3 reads TGTGCCAGCAGCCCCCGGATTAGCGGGGGGGCGGGCGGGGCCAACGTCCTGACTTTC.

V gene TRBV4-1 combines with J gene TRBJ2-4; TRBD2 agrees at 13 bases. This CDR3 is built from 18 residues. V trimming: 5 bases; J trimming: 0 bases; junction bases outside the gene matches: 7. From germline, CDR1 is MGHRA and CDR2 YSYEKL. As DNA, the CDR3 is TGCGCCAGCAGCTACACTAGCGGGGGGGCCGAAGCCAAAAACATTCAGTACTTC. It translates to CASSYTSGGAEAKNIQYF.

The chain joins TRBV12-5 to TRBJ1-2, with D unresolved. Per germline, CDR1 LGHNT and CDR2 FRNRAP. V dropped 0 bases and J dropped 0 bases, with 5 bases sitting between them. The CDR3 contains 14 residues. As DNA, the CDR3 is TGTGCTAGTGGTTTGGTAGGAGCTAACTATGGCTACACCTTC. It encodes CASGLVGANYGYTF.

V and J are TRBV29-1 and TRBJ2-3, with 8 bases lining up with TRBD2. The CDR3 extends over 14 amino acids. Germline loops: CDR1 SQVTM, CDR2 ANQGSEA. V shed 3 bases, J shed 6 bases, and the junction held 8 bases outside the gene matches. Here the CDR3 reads CSVELGLGGDTQYF. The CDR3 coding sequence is TGCAGCGTTGAGTTGGGACTAGGGGGGGATACGCAGTATTTT.

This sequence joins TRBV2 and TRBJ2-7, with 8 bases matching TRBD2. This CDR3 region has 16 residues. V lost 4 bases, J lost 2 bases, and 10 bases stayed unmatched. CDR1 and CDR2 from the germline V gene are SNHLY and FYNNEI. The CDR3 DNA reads TGTGCCAGCAGTGCCTCTCCCGGGACTAGAACCTACGAGCAGTACTTC. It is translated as CASSASPGTRTYEQYF.

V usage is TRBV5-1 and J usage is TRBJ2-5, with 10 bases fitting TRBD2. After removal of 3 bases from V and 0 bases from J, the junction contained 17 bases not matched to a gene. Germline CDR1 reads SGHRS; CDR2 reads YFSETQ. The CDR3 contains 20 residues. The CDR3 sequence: CASSYSPSGSSGPDQETQYF. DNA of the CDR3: TGCGCCAGCAGCTACTCCCCTAGCGGGAGTTCGGGACCCGACCAAGAGACCCAGTACTTC.

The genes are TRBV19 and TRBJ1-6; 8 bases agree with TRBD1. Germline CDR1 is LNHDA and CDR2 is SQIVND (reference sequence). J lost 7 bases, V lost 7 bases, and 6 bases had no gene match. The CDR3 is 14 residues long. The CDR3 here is CASIGDRRNSPLHF. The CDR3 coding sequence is TGTGCCAGTATAGGGGACAGGAGGAATTCACCCCTCCACTTT. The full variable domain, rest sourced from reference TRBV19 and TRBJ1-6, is DGGITQSPKYLFRKEGQNVTLSCEQNLNHDAMYWYRQDPGQGLRLIYYSQIVNDFQKGDIAEGYSVSREKKESFPLTVTSAQKNPTAFYLCASIGDRRNSPLHFGNGTRLTVT.

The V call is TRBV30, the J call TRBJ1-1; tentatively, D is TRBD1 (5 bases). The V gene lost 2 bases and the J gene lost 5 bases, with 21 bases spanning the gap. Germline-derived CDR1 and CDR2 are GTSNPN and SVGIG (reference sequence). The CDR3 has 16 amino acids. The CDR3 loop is CAWSLGHLGLPTEAFF. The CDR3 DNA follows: TGTGCCTGGAGTCTCGGACATCTGGGGCTCCCGACTGAAGCTTTCTTT.